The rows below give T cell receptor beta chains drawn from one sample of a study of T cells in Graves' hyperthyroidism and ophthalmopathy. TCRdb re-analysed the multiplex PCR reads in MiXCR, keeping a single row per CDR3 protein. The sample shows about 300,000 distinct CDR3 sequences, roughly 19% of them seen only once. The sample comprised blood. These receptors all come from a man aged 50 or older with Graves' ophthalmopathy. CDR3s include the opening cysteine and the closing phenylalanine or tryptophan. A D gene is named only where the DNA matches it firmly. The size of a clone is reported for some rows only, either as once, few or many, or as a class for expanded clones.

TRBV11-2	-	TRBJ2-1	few	CASSLVVINEQFF	TGTGCCAGCAGCTTAGTAGTGATCAATGAGCAGTTCTTC
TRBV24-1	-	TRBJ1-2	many	CATSEGVMYGYTF	TGTGCCACCAGTGAAGGGGTGATGTATGGCTACACCTTC
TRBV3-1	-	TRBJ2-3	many	CASSPGPTDTQYF	TGTGCCAGCAGCCCTGGTCCGACAGATACGCAGTATTTT
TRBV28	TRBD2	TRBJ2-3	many	CASRRTSGRVDTQYF	TGTGCCAGCAGGCGTACTAGCGGGAGGGTGGATACGCAGTATTTT
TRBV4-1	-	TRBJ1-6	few	CASSQERAGSPLHF	TGCGCCAGCAGCCAAGAACGGGCGGGTTCACCCCTCCACTTT
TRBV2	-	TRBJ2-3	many	CASARDTPTWADTQYF	TGTGCCAGCGCGAGGGACACCCCCACTTGGGCAGATACGCAGTATTTT
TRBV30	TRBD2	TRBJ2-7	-	CAWALTSGSLDEQYF	TGTGCCTGGGCTTTAACTAGCGGGAGTTTGGACGAGCAGTACTTC
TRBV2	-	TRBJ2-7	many	CASSQSRERASYEQYF	TGTGCCAGCAGTCAATCAAGGGAGAGGGCCTCCTACGAGCAGTACTTC
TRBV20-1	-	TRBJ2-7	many	CSALVAVNSYEQYF	TGCAGTGCCCTTGTAGCGGTAAACTCCTACGAGCAGTACTTC
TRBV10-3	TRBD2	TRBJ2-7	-	CAISESRLAGANVKQYF	TGTGCCATCAGTGAGTCGAGACTAGCGGGGGCCAACGTAAAGCAGTACTTC
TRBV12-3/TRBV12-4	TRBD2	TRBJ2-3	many	CASSPGLAGWGAQYF	TGTGCCAGCAGCCCGGGACTAGCGGGATGGGGTGCGCAGTATTTT
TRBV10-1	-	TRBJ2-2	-	CASSDRNTGELFF	TGCGCCAGCAGTGACAGAAACACCGGGGAGCTGTTTTTT
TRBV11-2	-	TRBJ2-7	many	CASSATRLAYEQYF	TGTGCCAGCAGCGCTACCAGGCTAGCCTACGAGCAGTACTTC
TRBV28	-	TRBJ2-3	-	CASNPPEDTQYF	TGTGCCAGCAACCCCCCTGAGGATACGCAGTATTTT
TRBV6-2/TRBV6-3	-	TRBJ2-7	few	CASSYSSFSVFYEQYF	TGTGCCAGCAGTTACTCATCTTTCAGCGTCTTTTACGAGCAGTACTTC
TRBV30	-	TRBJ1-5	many	CAWSAGPQPQHF	TGTGCCTGGAGTGCGGGACCACAGCCCCAGCATTTT